Presented here are 26 T cell receptor beta chains from one specimen sequenced in a study of T cell repertoires in cytomegalovirus infection. MiXCR, applied by TCRdb to the reads, yields one record per CDR3 protein. The sample has 300,000 or so distinct CDR3 sequences, roughly 9.3% seen once. Sequenced input: PBMCs. The receptors were sampled from a human donor in good health (CMV status not recorded). Some clones in this sample may be carry-over from other donors' samples.

This clonotype turned up a few times. The chain has TRBV6-2 or TRBV6-3 and TRBJ2-5; 7 positions agree with TRBD1. Germline lookup yields CDR1 MNHEY and CDR2 SVGEGT. V dropped 7 bases and J dropped 6; count of bases not matched to a gene: 17. The CDR3 is 16 residues long. The CDR3 DNA sequence: TGTGCCAGCAACAACCCCCGAGGGGGCGCGGAAAAGACCCAGTACTTC. Amino acids: CASNNPRGGAEKTQYF.

This clonotype was recorded many times. The chain couples TRBV6-2 or TRBV6-3 to TRBJ2-3; 10 bases fit TRBD2. The CDR3 runs to 16 residues. Germline V gives CDR1 MNHEY, CDR2 SVGEGT. Trimming removed 6 bases from V and 5 bases from J; junction bases left unmatched: 11. DNA of the CDR3: TGTGCCAGCAGCCACCCTAGCGGGGGCCTAGGAGATACGCAGTATTTT. Protein product: CASSHPSGGLGDTQYF.

In this sample, this clonotype turned up many times. The V and J genes are TRBV28 and TRBJ1-1; 7 nucleotides align to TRBD1. Germline lookup yields CDR1 MDHEN and CDR2 SYDVKM. CDR3 length: 15 residues. The junction had 12 bases not matched to a gene; V was cut back by 6 bases and J by 5 bases. The CDR3 is CASSNRQGSGTEAFF. For the CDR3, the DNA is TGTGCCAGCAGCAATCGACAGGGTTCGGGAACTGAAGCTTTCTTT.

The table lists this clonotype with many counts. The J gene is TRBJ2-5, the V gene TRBV6-2 or TRBV6-3; the D is unclear. Per germline, CDR1 MNHEY and CDR2 SVGEGT. CDR3 length: 12 amino acids. V lost 2 bases, J lost 4 bases, and 5 bases lay in between. CDR3 protein: CASSYGGETQYF. CDR3 bases: TGTGCCAGCAGTTACGGCGGAGAGACCCAGTACTTC.

This clonotype was seen more than once but under ten times. The chain combines TRBV20-1 with TRBJ2-3; possibly TRBD1 or TRBD2 for D (6 bases each). V lost 3 bases and J 2 bases, leaving 12 bases between the germline ends. The germline V gene encodes CDR1 DFQATT and CDR2 SNEGSKA (reference sequence). The CDR3 runs 14 residues. The CDR3 is CSASPGAITDTQYF. CDR3 DNA sequence: TGCAGTGCTAGTCCGGGGGCCATCACAGATACGCAGTATTTT.

V gene TRBV20-1 combines with J gene TRBJ1-1, with D unresolved. CDR1 and CDR2 from the germline V gene are DFQATT and SNEGSKA (reference sequence). V was pared by 4 bases and J by 0 bases, with 12 bases between. The CDR3 runs 14 residues. The CDR3 DNA follows: TGCAGTGCTATATTAGGAGGGATGAACACTGAAGCTTTCTTT. Encoded protein: CSAILGGMNTEAFF.

There are many counts of this clonotype. This sequence joins TRBV7-9 and TRBJ1-1; D call uncertain. Germline V gives CDR1 SEHNR, CDR2 FQNEAQ (reference sequence). This CDR3 region has 12 residues. Trimming cost V 5 bases and J 4 bases, with 8 bases left between them. CDR3 in amino acids: CASSAQGTEAFF. CDR3 nucleotides: TGTGCCAGCAGCGCACAAGGCACTGAAGCTTTCTTT.

The chain links TRBV5-4 to TRBJ2-7; 8 bases line up with TRBD1. From germline, CDR1 is SGHNT and CDR2 YYREEE (reference sequence). The J segment lost 2 bases and the V segment lost 4 bases, leaving 11 bases of the junction unmatched. The CDR3 runs 16 residues. The CDR3, as DNA: TGTGCCAGCAGCACGCCCGGGACAGGCGAACCCTACGAGCAGTACGTC. Translated: CASSTPGTGEPYEQYV.

This clonotype appeared many times. The J gene is TRBJ1-1, the V gene TRBV7-2; D is unclear. CDR3 size: 13 residues. Germline V gene data show CDR1 as SGHTA and CDR2 as FQGNSA. V was cut by 1 base and J by 4 bases, with 7 bases left in between. CDR3 region: CASSLGLTTEAFF. DNA of the CDR3: TGTGCCAGCAGCTTAGGTTTGACCACTGAAGCTTTCTTT.

This clonotype has more than one count but fewer than ten. This sequence joins TRBV14 and TRBJ1-4, with TRBD1 matching 7 bases. V shed 4 bases and J 5 bases; nucleotides not matched to a gene: 4. In germline, CDR1 is SGHDN, CDR2 FVKESK. The CDR3 consists of 14 residues. The CDR3 spells CASSRRQGNEKLFF. The CDR3 nucleotides are TGTGCCAGCAGCCGCAGACAGGGCAATGAAAAACTGTTTTTT.

This clonotype was observed at least ten times. The chain combines TRBV7-8 with TRBJ1-1; D is unclear. The CDR3 extends over 16 amino acids. Germline V lookup: CDR1 SGHVS, CDR2 FQNEAQ. The V end was cut by 1 base, the J end by 0 bases, with 12 bases between. The CDR3 DNA is TGTGCCAGCAGCTTAGAAGCAGTCCTCATGAACACTGAAGCTTTCTTT. This translates into CASSLEAVLMNTEAFF.

This clonotype was observed a handful of times. V is TRBV13 and J is TRBJ2-4; D is perhaps TRBD1 (5 bases). CDR1 is PRHDT and CDR2 is FYEKMQ in the germline V gene (reference sequence). Trimming took off 0 bases at V and 6 bases at J, with 12 bases between the two ends. This CDR3 region has 15 residues. The CDR3 nucleotides read TGTGCCAGCAGCTTAGGCCCCATCCAGGGAAACATTCAGTACTTC. This sequence encodes CASSLGPIQGNIQYF.

This clonotype was seen repeatedly, ten times or more. The chain links TRBV7-6 to TRBJ1-1; D gene ambiguous. The CDR3 is 14 amino acids. Germline V lookup: CDR1 SGHVS, CDR2 FNYEAQ. Trimming cost V 3 bases and J 6 bases, with 14 bases left between them. The CDR3 is CASSFREINAEAFF. Here the CDR3 DNA reads TGTGCCAGCAGCTTCCGGGAGATAAACGCTGAAGCTTTCTTT.

This clonotype appeared many times. The rearrangement links TRBV6-2 or TRBV6-3 to TRBJ1-5, with D possibly matching TRBD1 (6 bases). Per germline, CDR1 MNHEY and CDR2 SVGEGT. The V and J ends lost 6 bases and 4 bases respectively, with 10 bases between them. The CDR3 runs 13 residues. The CDR3 region has the DNA TGTGCCAGCAGCATCGGACAGAATCAGCCCCAGCATTTT. Its protein is CASSIGQNQPQHF.

This clonotype was seen at least ten times. The chain recombines TRBV27 with TRBJ1-1, with a weak D call TRBD1 (5 bases). The CDR3 contains 16 residues. CDR1 MNHEY and CDR2 SMNVEV come from the germline V gene (reference sequence). Deletions cut 1 base from V and 2 bases from J, with 14 bases between. CDR3 nucleotide sequence: TGTGCCAGCAGTTTATTGGCAGGCGGGGGTAACACTGAAGCTTTCTTT. Its protein is CASSLLAGGGNTEAFF.

This clonotype has a count of ten or more. The chain joins TRBV28 to TRBJ2-3; TRBD1 agrees at 8 bases. Germline V CDR1 and CDR2: MDHEN, SYDVKM. Germline trimming cut 8 bases from V and 2 bases from J; bases unmatched to any gene: 12. This CDR3 comprises 16 residues. This CDR3 is CASSPPGQALTDTQYF. The CDR3 coding sequence is TGTGCCAGCTCCCCTCCGGGACAGGCCCTCACAGATACGCAGTATTTT.

This clonotype showed up many times. This rearrangement joins TRBV10-3 to TRBJ2-3, with 12 bases identical to TRBD1. Germline CDR1 ENHRY, CDR2 SYGVKD. V lost 11 bases, J lost 4 bases, and 7 bases stayed unmatched. CDR3 size: 14 residues. The CDR3 loop is CAAGTGGFADTQYF. The CDR3 DNA sequence: TGTGCCGCCGGGACAGGGGGCTTTGCAGATACGCAGTATTTT.

This clonotype was found a few times. The V call is TRBV5-6, the J call TRBJ1-2, with D possibly matching TRBD1 (6 bases). This CDR3 region has 13 residues. Germline V gene lookup returns CDR1 SGHDT and CDR2 YYEEEE. V was trimmed by 8 bases and J by 4 bases, leaving 15 bases between them. CDR3 protein: CASSKGVSYGYTF. The CDR3 coding sequence is TGTGCCAGTTCTAAGGGGGTCTCCTATGGCTACACCTTC.

There are many counts of this clonotype. The chain has TRBV7-9 and TRBJ2-7, with a tentative D call TRBD2 (5 bases). V gave up 1 base and J gave up 1 base, with 11 bases separating them. The germline V gene encodes CDR1 SEHNR and CDR2 FQNEAQ (reference sequence). This CDR3 is built from 15 residues. This CDR3 reads CASSLEGRESYEQYF. The CDR3 nucleotides are TGTGCCAGCAGCTTAGAAGGGAGAGAATCCTACGAGCAGTACTTC.

V gene TRBV29-1 combines with J gene TRBJ2-5, with D perhaps being TRBD1 or TRBD2 (5 bases each). The CDR3 is 11 amino acids. Per germline, CDR1 SQVTM and CDR2 ANQGSEA. V was clipped by 5 bases and J by 3 bases, with 7 bases between them. This CDR3 is CSVRGEETQYF. CDR3 nucleotides: TGCAGCGTTCGGGGCGAAGAGACCCAGTACTTC.

A note on this clonotype: A much larger clone is a single base away; this may be a read error. The CDR3 does not close with the conserved phenylalanine or tryptophan, likely indicating a read error. The chain recombines TRBV10-3 with TRBJ1-5; no clear D gene. Germline loops: CDR1 ENHRY, CDR2 SYGVKD. Trimming left V 6 bases short and J 1 base short, with 4 bases between. The CDR3 is 12 amino acids. CDR3 in DNA: TGTGCCATCAGCCAGAGCAATCAGCCCCAGCATCTT. It translates to CAISQSNQPQHL.

The chain combines TRBV14 with TRBJ2-1; D is ambiguous. V lost 0 bases, J lost 3 bases, and 6 bases lay in between. CDR3 size: 14 residues. The germline V gene encodes CDR1 SGHDN and CDR2 FVKESK. This CDR3 is CASSQDLIYNEQFF. The CDR3 bases are TGTGCCAGCAGCCAAGATCTGATCTACAATGAGCAGTTCTTC.

The V gene is TRBV2, the J gene TRBJ1-6; D is uncertain. Trimming shortened V by 6 bases and J by 2 bases, and 8 bases separated the two germline ends. The germline CDR1 and CDR2 sequences are SNHLY and FYNNEI. CDR3 size: 14 residues. DNA for the CDR3: TGTGCCAGCAGCGGCCGGACCTATAATTCACCCCTCCACTTT. This gives the protein CASSGRTYNSPLHF.

There are many counts of this clonotype. The CDR3 nucleotides are TGTGCCAGCAGTGAAGGGACAGGGGGTCCAGATACGCAGTATTTT. Protein product: CASSEGTGGPDTQYF. The rearrangement uses TRBV2 and TRBJ2-3; TRBD1 matches at 10 bases. Germline V gene data show CDR1 as SNHLY and CDR2 as FYNNEI. V trimming: 1 base; J trimming: 4 bases; junction bases outside the gene matches: 2. The CDR3 loop spans 15 amino acids.

J is TRBJ2-5 and V is TRBV7-8; TRBD1 or TRBD2 may be the D gene (6 bases each). The CDR3 has 16 amino acids. V lost 1 base to trimming and J lost 2 bases, with 14 bases between them. Germline loops: CDR1 SGHVS, CDR2 FQNEAQ. The CDR3 loop is CASSLDGGTSQETQYF. The CDR3 DNA sequence: TGTGCCAGCAGCTTAGACGGCGGGACATCTCAAGAGACCCAGTACTTC.

This chain joins TRBV9 and TRBJ2-7; D unclear. V shed 4 bases and J shed 0 bases, with 8 bases lying between them. Per germline, CDR1 SGDLS and CDR2 YYNGEE. This CDR3 is 13 amino acids long. The CDR3 protein is CASSFKDSYEQYV. Written as DNA, the CDR3 is TGTGCCAGCAGCTTCAAGGACTCCTACGAGCAGTACGTC.